This TCR beta chain was retrieved from a study of blood T cell repertoires in COVID-19. On the study more broadly: Samples representing acute and convalescent COVID-19 were sourced from the United States, Italy and Spain. The analysed material was cDNA or gDNA that came from T cells, B-cell-depleted T cells, or PBMCs.

The trim removed 4 bases at V and 4 bases at J, leaving 11 bases unmatched. The CDR3 has 17 residues. From germline, CDR1 is SGDLS and CDR2 YYNGEE. The repertoire was sequenced with immunoSEQ multiplex PCR; TCRdb's copy has only in-frame clones and lacks some. The sample records about 260,000 clones, approximately 86% being singletons. The TCR originated in a woman aged 45-65 years who had recovered from COVID-19. Sample: peripheral blood. The V and J genes are TRBV9 and TRBJ2-3; 11 bases are a match to TRBD1. In nucleotides, the CDR3 is TGTGCCAGCAGCACTTCCCTCCCGGGACAGGGGGCAGATACGCAGTATTTT. Protein product: CASSTSLPGQGADTQYF.